The 14 T cell receptor beta chains in this list originate from one sample, sequenced in a study of cytomegalovirus exposure and HLA in healthy donors. PCR amplification relied on 60 Vbeta primers (plus 13 Jbeta primers). The assay was immunoSEQ multiplex PCR, and TCRdb's table has in-frame clones only and misses some. The sample carries more than 85,000 clones, nearly 65% recorded once. The sample consisted of PBMCs. The source of these receptors is a human donor in good health.

The chain is built from TRBV19 and TRBJ2-7, with TRBD2 identical over 10 bases. Germline V lookup: CDR1 LNHDA, CDR2 SQIVND (reference sequence). The CDR3 is 15 residues long. The V gene end was trimmed by 2 bases and the J gene end by 5 bases; junction bases not matched to a gene: 6. CDR3: CASSILAGGRHEQYF. The CDR3 DNA reads TGTGCCAGTAGTATATTAGCGGGAGGAAGACACGAGCAGTACTTC.

The rearrangement joins TRBV4-2 to TRBJ2-7, with TRBD1 identical over 8 bases. The CDR3 consists of 13 residues. Germline V gene lookup returns CDR1 LGHNA and CDR2 YNFKEQ. V dropped 4 bases and J dropped 4; count of bases not matched to a gene: 3. In DNA, the CDR3 is TGTGCCAGCAGCCCTAGACAGGGGTACGAGCAGTACTTC. Translating it yields CASSPRQGYEQYF.

This chain links TRBV5-1 with TRBJ2-1; no clear D gene. The CDR3 is 16 amino acids. Trimming removed 0 bases at V and 0 bases at J, with 10 bases between. The germline V gene encodes CDR1 SGHRS and CDR2 YFSETQ. In DNA, the CDR3 is TGCGCCAGCAGCTTGGTTGGCGCTAGCTCCTACAATGAGCAGTTCTTC. Translated, it gives CASSLVGASSYNEQFF.

The gene calls are TRBV27 and TRBJ1-1; maybe TRBD1 (5 bases). This CDR3 contains 11 residues. V was trimmed by 8 bases and J by 7 bases, leaving 11 bases between them. The germline CDR1 and CDR2 sequences are MNHEY and SMNVEV (reference sequence). CDR3 DNA: TGTGCCAGCTCAGTCGGGGGTGAAGCTTTCTTT. It is translated as CASSVGGEAFF.

The chain links TRBV6-5 to TRBJ1-2, with no clear D. Germline lookup yields CDR1 MNHEY and CDR2 SVGAGI. V lost 6 bases and J lost 2, with 10 bases in between. The CDR3 loop spans 13 amino acids. The CDR3 DNA reads TGTGCCAGCAGCTCCGGGATGAACTATGGCTACACCTTC. Translating it yields CASSSGMNYGYTF.

The chain recombines TRBV9 with TRBJ1-1, with 9 bases that match TRBD1. Germline values: CDR1 SGDLS, CDR2 YYNGEE. The CDR3 consists of 14 residues. V trimming: 3 bases; J trimming: 1 base; junction bases outside the gene matches: 1. The CDR3 DNA follows: TGTGCCAGCAGCGCGACAGGGGGGAACACTGAAGCTTTCTTT. It is translated as CASSATGGNTEAFF.

V usage is TRBV27 and J usage is TRBJ2-3; TRBD2 is a possible D gene (6 bases). The CDR3 spans 13 residues. V lost 3 bases, J lost 6 bases, and 10 bases lay in between. Germline assignment: CDR1 MNHEY and CDR2 SMNVEV (reference sequence). The CDR3 is CASSLGGLDTQYF. In DNA form, the CDR3 reads TGTGCCAGCAGTTTGGGGGGTTTGGATACGCAGTATTTT.

The chain joins TRBV9 to TRBJ2-2; no reliable D call. The CDR3 is 16 amino acids. The V end lost 3 bases, the J end lost 1 base, and 13 bases lay between the germline ends. Looked up from germline, CDR1 is SGDLS and CDR2 is YYNGEE. CDR3 nucleotides: TGTGCCAGCAGCGCTTCCCAGGTGGTGAACACCGGGGAGCTGTTTTTT. It codes for CASSASQVVNTGELFF.

This chain connects TRBV28 to TRBJ2-5; tentative D call: TRBD1 (6 bases). The J call is doubtful: the DNA matches TRBJ2-7 better. Per the germline V gene, CDR1 is MDHEN and CDR2 is SYDVKM. CDR3 length equals 15 residues. The DNA of the CDR3 is TGTGCCAGCAGCCCGGGTACTACAGGGATCTACGAGCAGTACTTC. Amino acid sequence: CASSPGTTGIYEQYF.

The chain carries TRBV5-1 and TRBJ2-7; possible D gene TRBD1, 6 bases. V lost 0 bases, J lost 5 bases, and 12 bases lay in between. This CDR3 has 14 residues. Germline V gene sequence: CDR1 SGHRS, CDR2 YFSETQ. Here the CDR3 DNA reads TGCGCCAGCAGCTTGGGGGACACCTGGGACGAGCAGTACTTC. It yields the protein CASSLGDTWDEQYF.

This chain connects TRBV2 to TRBJ2-5; 8 nucleotides match TRBD1. The CDR3 consists of 16 residues. J lost 5 bases, V lost 4 bases, and 12 bases had no gene match. CDR1 and CDR2 from the germline V gene are SNHLY and FYNNEI. The chain's CDR3 is CASSGQGNRHRETQYF. The CDR3 coding sequence is TGTGCCAGCAGTGGACAGGGGAATCGCCATAGGGAGACCCAGTACTTC.

The count of this clone is one. The chain combines TRBV7-9 with TRBJ1-1; D ambiguous. This CDR3 contains 13 residues. Trimming pared 1 base from V and 5 bases from J, leaving 8 bases between. Germline CDR1 and CDR2: SEHNR and FQNEAQ (reference sequence). In nucleotides, the CDR3 is TGTGCCAGCAGCTTAGAGGGAGGTACTGAAGCTTTCTTT. This encodes CASSLEGGTEAFF.

This sequence joins TRBV5-1 and TRBJ2-7; D is perhaps TRBD1 (6 bases). Looked up from germline, CDR1 is SGHRS and CDR2 is YFSETQ. The CDR3 is 14 residues long. V lost 3 bases, J lost 7 bases, and 17 bases lay in between. Written as DNA, the CDR3 is TGCGCCAGCAGCTATTCGACAGGAGCAGTGGAGCAGTACTTC. Residues: CASSYSTGAVEQYF. Complete variable domain (other parts from reference TRBV5-1 and TRBJ2-7): KAGVTQTPRYLIKTRGQQVTLSCSPISGHRSVSWYQQTPGQGLQFLFEYFSETQRNKGNFPGRFSGRQFSNSRSEMNVSTLELGDSALYLCASSYSTGAVEQYFGPGTRLTVT.

This sequence joins TRBV6-7 and TRBJ1-5; D is possibly TRBD1 (5 bases). TRBV6-7 has ORF status, its function being uncertain. The CDR3 consists of 12 residues. V lost 9 bases to trimming and J lost 5 bases, with 11 bases between them. CDR3 sequence (DNA): TGTGCCAGGACCAGGGTTTATCAGCCCCAGCATTTT. Amino acids: CARTRVYQPQHF.